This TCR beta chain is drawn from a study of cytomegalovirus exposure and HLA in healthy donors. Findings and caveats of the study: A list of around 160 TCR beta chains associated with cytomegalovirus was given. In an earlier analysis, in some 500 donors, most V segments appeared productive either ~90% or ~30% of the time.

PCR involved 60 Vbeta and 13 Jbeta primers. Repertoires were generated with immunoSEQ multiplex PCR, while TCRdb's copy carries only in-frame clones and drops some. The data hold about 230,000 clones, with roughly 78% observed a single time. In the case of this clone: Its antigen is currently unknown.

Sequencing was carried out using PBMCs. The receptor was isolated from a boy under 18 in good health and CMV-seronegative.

This CDR3 is CSVIPGEVDGYTF. The CDR3 DNA follows: TGCAGCGTGATCCCCGGGGAAGTCGATGGCTACACCTTC. The chain has TRBV29-1 and TRBJ1-2; D is unclear. The CDR3 is made up of 13 amino acids. Deletions cut 6 bases from V and 6 bases from J, with 17 bases between. Germline CDR1 SQVTM, CDR2 ANQGSEA. Full variable domain (remainder filled in from reference TRBV29-1 and TRBJ1-2): SAVISQKPSRDICQRGTSLTIQCQVDSQVTMMFWYRQQPGQSLTLIATANQGSEATYESGFVIDKFPISRPNLTFSTLTVSNMSPEDSSIYLCSVIPGEVDGYTFGSGTRLTVV.